This T cell receptor (beta chain) is drawn from a study of blood T cells in healthy people across ages. Study-wide points: Higher diversity, along with more naive CD4+ cells, distinguished long-lived donors from aged donors. Bulk PBMC profiling left naive and antigen-experienced comparisons inconclusive.

This clonotype was observed many times. The antigen is not known. The CDR3 loop spans 13 amino acids. V shed 5 bases and J shed 5 bases, with 13 bases lying between them. The V gene's germline CDR1 is SGHTA and CDR2 FQGNSA. Donation came from healthy Caucasian individuals in Russia who were aged 6 to 90. PCR was performed a second time for roughly 6 to 12 cycles using a sample-barcoded 5' primer and a J-beta primer mix. TCRdb analysed the 5' RACE reads with MiXCR anew, one entry per CDR3 protein. The repertoire holds some 1.5 million distinct CDR3 sequences, with 28% as singletons. This receptor was identified in a woman younger than 45 in good health. The chain joins TRBV7-2 to TRBJ2-7; the D gene is possibly TRBD1 (6 bases). Material for sequencing was blood. The CDR3 protein is CASSPATGDEQYF. Written as DNA, the CDR3 is TGTGCCAGCAGCCCCGCGACAGGAGACGAGCAGTACTTC.